One T cell receptor beta chain is described in this entry. Germline assignment: CDR1 SQVTM and CDR2 ANQGSEA. The V and J ends lost 2 bases and 3 bases respectively, with 8 bases between them. This CDR3 has 13 residues. PCR used 60 Vbeta primers and 13 Jbeta primers. The method was immunoSEQ multiplex PCR; TCRdb's version includes in-frame clones alone and lacks a portion of them. The table records more than 120,000 clones, 82% of them present only once. This entry comes from a study of cytomegalovirus exposure and HLA in healthy donors. This clonotype was sampled from a male donor in good health and CMV-seronegative. This rearrangement joins TRBV29-1 to TRBJ1-5; D is unclear. Input material: PBMCs. CDR3: CSVESGINQPQHF. CDR3 nucleotide sequence: TGCAGCGTTGAAAGCGGGATCAATCAGCCCCAGCATTTT.